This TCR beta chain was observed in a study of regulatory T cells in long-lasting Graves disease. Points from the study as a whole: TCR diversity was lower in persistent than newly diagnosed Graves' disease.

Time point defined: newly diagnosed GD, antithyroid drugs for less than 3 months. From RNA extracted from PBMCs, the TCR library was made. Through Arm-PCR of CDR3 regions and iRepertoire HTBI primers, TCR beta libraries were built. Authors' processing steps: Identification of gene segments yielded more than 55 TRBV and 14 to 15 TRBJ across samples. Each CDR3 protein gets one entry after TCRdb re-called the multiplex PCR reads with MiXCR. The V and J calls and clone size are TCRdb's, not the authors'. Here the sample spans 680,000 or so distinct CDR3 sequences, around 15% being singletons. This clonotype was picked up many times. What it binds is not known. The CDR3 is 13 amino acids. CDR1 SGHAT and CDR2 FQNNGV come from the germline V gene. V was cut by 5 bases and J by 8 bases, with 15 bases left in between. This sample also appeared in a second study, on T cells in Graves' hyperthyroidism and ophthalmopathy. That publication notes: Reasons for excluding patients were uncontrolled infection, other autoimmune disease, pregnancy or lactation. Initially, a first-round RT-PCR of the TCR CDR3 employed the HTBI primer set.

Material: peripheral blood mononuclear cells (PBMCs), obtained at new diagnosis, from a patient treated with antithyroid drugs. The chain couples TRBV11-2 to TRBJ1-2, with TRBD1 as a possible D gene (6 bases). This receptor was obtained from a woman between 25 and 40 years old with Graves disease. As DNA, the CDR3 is TGTGCCAGCAGCCCGGACAGAAGCAGGGGCTACACCTTC. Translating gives CASSPDRSRGYTF.